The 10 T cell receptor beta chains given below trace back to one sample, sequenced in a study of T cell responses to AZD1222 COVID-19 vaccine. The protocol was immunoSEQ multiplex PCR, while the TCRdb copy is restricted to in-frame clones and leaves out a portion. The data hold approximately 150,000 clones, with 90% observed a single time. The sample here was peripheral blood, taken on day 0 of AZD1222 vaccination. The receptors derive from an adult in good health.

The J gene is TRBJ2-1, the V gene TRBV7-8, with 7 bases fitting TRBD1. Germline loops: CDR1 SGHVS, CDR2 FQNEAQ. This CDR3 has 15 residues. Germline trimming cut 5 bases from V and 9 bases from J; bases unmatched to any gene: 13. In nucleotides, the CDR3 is TGTGCCAGCAGCCCCAGACAGGGTCCTTCGAGTGAGCAGTTCTTC. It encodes CASSPRQGPSSEQFF.

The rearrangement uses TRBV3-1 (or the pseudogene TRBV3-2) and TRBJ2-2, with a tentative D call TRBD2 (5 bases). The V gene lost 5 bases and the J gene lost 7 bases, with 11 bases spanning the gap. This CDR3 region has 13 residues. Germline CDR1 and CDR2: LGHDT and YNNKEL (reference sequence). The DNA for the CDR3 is TGTGCCAGCAGCAGCCTAGCAGGCGGGGAGCTGTTTTTT. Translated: CASSSLAGGELFF.

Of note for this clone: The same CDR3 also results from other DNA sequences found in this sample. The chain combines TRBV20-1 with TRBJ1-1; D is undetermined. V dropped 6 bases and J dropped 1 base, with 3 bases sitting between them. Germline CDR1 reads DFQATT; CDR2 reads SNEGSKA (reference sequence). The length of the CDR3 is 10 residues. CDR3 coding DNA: TGCAGTGCAAAGAACACTGAAGCTTTCTTT. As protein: CSAKNTEAFF.

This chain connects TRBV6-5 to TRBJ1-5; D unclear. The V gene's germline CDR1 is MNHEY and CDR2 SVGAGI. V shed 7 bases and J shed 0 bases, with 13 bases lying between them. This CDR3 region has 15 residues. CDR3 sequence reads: CASTPNRVSNQPQHF. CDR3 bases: TGTGCCAGCACTCCCAATAGGGTTAGCAATCAGCCCCAGCATTTT.

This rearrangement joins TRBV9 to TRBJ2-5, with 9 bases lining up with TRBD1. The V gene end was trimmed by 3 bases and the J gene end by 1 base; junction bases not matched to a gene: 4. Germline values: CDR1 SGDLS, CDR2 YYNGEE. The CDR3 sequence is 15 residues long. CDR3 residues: CASSAHRGPQETQYF. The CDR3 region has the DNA TGTGCCAGCAGCGCGCACAGGGGGCCCCAAGAGACCCAGTACTTC.

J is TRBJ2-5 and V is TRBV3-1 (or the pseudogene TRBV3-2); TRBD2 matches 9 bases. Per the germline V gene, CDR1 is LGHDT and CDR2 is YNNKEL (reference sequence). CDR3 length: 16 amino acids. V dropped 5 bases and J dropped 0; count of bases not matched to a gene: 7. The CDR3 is CASSSWASGDQETQYF. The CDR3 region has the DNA TGTGCCAGCAGCTCTTGGGCTAGCGGGGACCAAGAGACCCAGTACTTC.

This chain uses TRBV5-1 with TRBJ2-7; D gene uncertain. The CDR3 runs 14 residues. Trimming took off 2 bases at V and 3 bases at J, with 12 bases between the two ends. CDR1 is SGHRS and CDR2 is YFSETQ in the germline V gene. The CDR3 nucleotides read TGCGCCAGCAGCTTACAATCGAACTACTACGAGCAGTACTTC. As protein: CASSLQSNYYEQYF.

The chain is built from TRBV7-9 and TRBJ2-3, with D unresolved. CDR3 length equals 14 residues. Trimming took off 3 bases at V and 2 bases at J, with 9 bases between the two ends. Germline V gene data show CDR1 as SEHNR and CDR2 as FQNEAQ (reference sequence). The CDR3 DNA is TGTGCCAGCAGCTTCCGGACGGACACAGATACGCAGTATTTT. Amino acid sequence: CASSFRTDTDTQYF.

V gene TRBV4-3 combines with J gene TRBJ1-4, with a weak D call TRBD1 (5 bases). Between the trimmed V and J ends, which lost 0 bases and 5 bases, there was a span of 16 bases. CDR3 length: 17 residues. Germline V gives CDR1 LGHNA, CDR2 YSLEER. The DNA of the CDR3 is TGCGCCAGCAGCCAAGACCCTTCAGGGCCTTTGAATGAAAAACTGTTTTTT. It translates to CASSQDPSGPLNEKLFF.

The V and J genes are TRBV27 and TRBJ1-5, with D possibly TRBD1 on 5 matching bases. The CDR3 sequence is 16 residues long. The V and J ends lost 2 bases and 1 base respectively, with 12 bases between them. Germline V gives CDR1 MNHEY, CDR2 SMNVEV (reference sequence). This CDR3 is CASSLIGDGSNQPQHF. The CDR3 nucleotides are TGTGCCAGCAGTTTAATAGGGGATGGGAGCAATCAGCCCCAGCATTTT.